The 4 T cell receptor beta chains in this list originate from one sample, sequenced in a study of T cell clonotyping in hematopoietic cell transplantation. The assay was immunoSEQ multiplex PCR, and TCRdb's table has in-frame clones only and misses some. The sample records around 3,000 clones, nearly 97% being singletons. The time point denotes: recipient sample about 28 days before transplant, after cytoreduction. This sample comprised peripheral blood mononuclear cells, obtained before stem cell transplant. The source of these receptors is a woman in her forties or fifties with chronic myeloid leukemia. Some clones in this sample may be carry-over from other donors' samples.

The V and J genes are TRBV4-2 and TRBJ2-7; 9 bases align to TRBD1. CDR1 is LGHNA, CDR2 YNFKEQ, per germline. V shed 4 bases, J shed 7 bases, and the junction held 8 bases outside the gene matches. The CDR3 runs to 14 residues. DNA for the CDR3: TGTGCCAGCAGCCGGGAACAGGGGGCGGGTGAGCAGTACTTC. Translation: CASSREQGAGEQYF.

The rearrangement links TRBV2 to TRBJ1-4; no firm D call. The CDR3 runs to 15 residues. Trimming took off 8 bases at V and 1 base at J, with 14 bases between the two ends. Germline-derived CDR1 and CDR2 are SNHLY and FYNNEI. In DNA form, the CDR3 reads TGTGCCAGCGCCCCAATGCTTCTAACTAATGAAAAACTGTTTTTT. Encoded protein: CASAPMLLTNEKLFF.

The chain combines TRBV30 with TRBJ2-7; D may be TRBD1 or TRBD2 (5 bases each). The V gene lost 5 bases and the J gene lost 6 bases, with 26 bases spanning the gap. This CDR3 contains 16 residues. Germline-derived CDR1 and CDR2 are GTSNPN and SVGIG (reference sequence). The CDR3 DNA is TGTGCCTGGTCTCAGTGGGGGTTCGGAACGGTACGCGAGCAGTACTTC. It translates to CAWSQWGFGTVREQYF. The full variable domain, its missing parts supplied by reference TRBV30 and TRBJ2-7, is SQTIHQWPATLVQPVGSPLSLECTVEGTSNPNLYWYRQAAGRGLQLLFYSVGIGQISSEVPQNLSASRPQDRQFILSSKKLLLSDSGFYLCAWSQWGFGTVREQYFGPGTRLTVT.

CDR3 sequence reads: CASSLARGGISYNSPLHF. In DNA form, the CDR3 reads TGTGCCAGCAGCTTAGCCAGAGGGGGCATCTCCTATAATTCACCCCTCCACTTT. The gene calls are TRBV7-2 and TRBJ1-6; TRBD1 aligns across 7 bases. The CDR3 consists of 18 residues. Germline trimming cut 0 bases from V and 0 bases from J; bases unmatched to any gene: 5. In germline, CDR1 is SGHTA, CDR2 FQGNSA. The variable domain in full, completed from reference TRBV7-2 and TRBJ1-6, reads GAGVSQSPSNKVTEKGKDVELRCDPISGHTALYWYRQSLGQGLEFLIYFQGNSAPDKSGLPSDRFSAERTGGSVSTLTIQRTQQEDSAVYLCASSLARGGISYNSPLHFGNGTRLTVT.